This entry describes one T cell receptor beta chain. The sample belongs to a study of shared clonotypes between healthy human individuals. CD45RO-negative CD8 cells positively selected for CCR7 made up the naive population, which excluded terminally differentiated effector memory CD45RA+ cells. Nashville, Tennessee was home to all donors, who were Caucasian adults. Profiled with immunoSEQ multiplex PCR; TCRdb holds only in-frame clones, not every one. The sample lists over 2,000,000 clones, approximately 92% occurring once. This clonotype was sampled from a young man in good health. Some clones in this sample may be carry-over from other donors' samples. Material: naive CD8+ T cells from PBMCs.

The CDR3 sequence is CASSKWDRSSYEQYF. CDR3 coding DNA: TGTGCCAGCAGCAAGTGGGACCGTAGCTCCTACGAGCAGTACTTC. V gene TRBV5-4 combines with J gene TRBJ2-7; D is tentatively TRBD1 or TRBD2 (5 bases each). Germline loops: CDR1 SGHNT, CDR2 YYREEE (reference sequence). Trimming cost V 4 bases and J 0 bases, with 14 bases left between them. CDR3 length: 15 residues.